The present T cell receptor (beta chain) was sequenced within a study of T cell repertoires in cytomegalovirus infection. Study details: Through public TCR beta signatures, both CMV infection and matching HLA type were indicated. Findings and caveats of the study: HLA-C-restricted TCR beta clonotypes specific for CMV led the ex vivo response. Summed public TCR beta family frequency identified CMV carriers bearing the relevant HLA.

V gave up 5 bases and J gave up 10 bases, with 21 bases separating them. The CDR3 length is 15 residues. Per the germline V gene, CDR1 is SGHVS and CDR2 is FNYEAQ. This clonotype has just a few counts. The antigen is not known. TCRdb used MiXCR to reprocess the reads, holding one entry per CDR3 protein. The profile covers roughly 7,900 distinct CDR3 sequences, with less than 70% appearing a single time and 73% taken by the ten largest. The sample was PBMCs, sequenced either directly or after in vitro stimulation (not recorded which). This chain uses TRBV7-6 with TRBJ1-5; D gene uncertain. This receptor was identified in a human donor in good health (CMV status not recorded). Some clones in this sample may be carry-over from other donors' samples. The DNA of the CDR3 is TGTGCCAGCAGCCCAGAAACATACAGCAAGCATCCCCAGCATTTT. Residues: CASSPETYSKHPQHF.